Each of the 12 T cell receptor beta chains below was sequenced from the same sample in a study of control samples from healthy donors and cancer patients (dated by TCRdb to the early 2020s). The receptor library was made with the immunoSEQ multiplex PCR assay. What TCRdb holds here is the immuneACCESS table cut down to in-frame rearrangements. Part of the clones is not present; checked against another copy, under half of the missing clones reflect an unresolved V gene, and the others are unexplained. This sample is represented by roughly 100,000 clones; around 82% of them were singletons. Roughly an eighth of the sample is held by the ten biggest clonotypes. The source material was blood. Receptor source: a woman between 45 and 60 years old in good health.

Comment on this clone: The sample holds other DNA sequences that translate to the same CDR3. The gene calls are TRBV4-3 and TRBJ2-2; D gene ambiguous. The V and J ends lost 0 bases and 5 bases respectively, with 4 bases between them. Germline values: CDR1 LGHNA, CDR2 YSLEER. The CDR3 contains 13 residues. CDR3 DNA sequence: TGCGCCAGCAGCCAAGATATAACCGGGGAGCTGTTTTTT. Translated, it gives CASSQDITGELFF.

The DNA of the CDR3 is TGTGCTAGTGGCGATGGGGGAGTGGTGGCCGGGGAGCTGTTTTTT. This encodes CASGDGGVVAGELFF. The rearrangement links TRBV12-5 to TRBJ2-2; perhaps D is TRBD1 or TRBD2 (5 bases each). Germline V gene lookup returns CDR1 LGHNT and CDR2 FRNRAP. The CDR3 has 15 residues. V was clipped by 6 bases and J by 6 bases, with 17 bases between them.

The V and J genes are TRBV4-3 and TRBJ2-3; 9 bases align to TRBD1. V shed 3 bases and J 4 bases; nucleotides not matched to a gene: 8. Germline CDR1 LGHNA, CDR2 YSLEER. The CDR3 totals 16 residues. This CDR3 reads CASSQYRGRTADTQYF. The DNA of the CDR3 is TGCGCCAGCAGCCAGTACAGGGGGCGAACGGCAGATACGCAGTATTTT.

The chain recombines TRBV18 with TRBJ2-5, with 7 bases matching TRBD2. The CDR3 runs to 15 residues. Losses at the gene ends were 1 base for V and 5 bases for J; bases not matched to a gene: 7. Germline values: CDR1 KGHSH, CDR2 LQKENI. Here the CDR3 reads CASSPLRGGMETQYF. The CDR3 DNA follows: TGTGCCAGCTCACCACTGCGGGGAGGGATGGAGACCCAGTACTTC.

The chain has TRBV15 and TRBJ2-3; no definite D call. Germline-derived CDR1 and CDR2 are LNHNV and YYDKDF (reference sequence). The CDR3 runs to 16 residues. The V end lost 0 bases, the J end lost 0 bases, and 10 bases lay between the germline ends. The CDR3: CATSREAGISTDTQYF. The CDR3 coding sequence is TGTGCCACCAGCAGAGAGGCTGGGATTAGCACAGATACGCAGTATTTT.

This clone has only one observation. CDR3: CASSLDRFSGNTIYF. CDR3 DNA: TGTGCCAGCAGCCTGGACCGGTTCTCTGGAAACACCATATATTTT. V and J are TRBV5-4 and TRBJ1-3; D uncertain. V lost 4 bases to trimming and J lost 0 bases, with 11 bases between them. CDR1 and CDR2 (germline): SGHNT, YYREEE (reference sequence). The CDR3 length is 15 residues.

This clone was seen only a few times. V and J are TRBV24-1 and TRBJ1-2; 8 bases are shared with TRBD1. This CDR3 has 14 amino acids. CDR1 is KGHDR, CDR2 SFDVKD, per germline. After removal of 3 bases from V and 7 bases from J, the junction contained 6 bases not matched to a gene. CDR3 residues: CATSDPTGVGGYTF. Here the CDR3 DNA reads TGTGCCACCAGTGATCCGACAGGGGTAGGTGGCTACACCTTC.

The chain recombines TRBV7-9 with TRBJ1-1, with unresolved D. Trimming stripped 2 bases from V and 3 bases from J, with 10 bases between. The CDR3 sequence is 14 residues long. Germline V CDR1 and CDR2: SEHNR, FQNEAQ (reference sequence). CDR3 amino acids: CASSLRSTDTEAFF. The CDR3 DNA follows: TGTGCCAGCAGCTTAAGGTCAACGGACACTGAAGCTTTCTTT.

This clone was observed once. This chain uses TRBV7-9 with TRBJ1-4; tentatively, D is TRBD1 (6 bases). Looked up from germline, CDR1 is SEHNR and CDR2 is FQNEAQ (reference sequence). Trimming left V 6 bases short and J 7 bases short, with 12 bases between. The CDR3 has 13 residues. Written as DNA, the CDR3 is TGTGCCAGCAGTTACAGGGAAGGTGAAAAACTGTTTTTT. It encodes CASSYREGEKLFF.

As concerns this clone: The limits of the CDR3 on the DNA are not certain, so only TCRdb's listed CDR3 is given. CDR3 residues: CATNRTGYLMKNCFF. The chain joins TRBV24-1 to TRBJ1-4; the table's TRBD1 call for D was not verified on the DNA. The CDR3 contains 15 residues when both ends are counted. Germline V CDR1 and CDR2: KGHDR, SFDVKD.

The chain has TRBV5-8 and TRBJ1-6; 8 bases fit TRBD1. From germline, CDR1 is SGHTS and CDR2 YDEGEE. The CDR3 loop spans 15 amino acids. Germline trimming cut 3 bases from V and 9 bases from J; bases unmatched to any gene: 8. As DNA, the CDR3 is TGTGCCAGCAGCTCGGCCGGGACAGGAAGTTCACCCCTCCACTTT. Amino acid sequence: CASSSAGTGSSPLHF.

Remarks on this clone: Within the sample, other DNA sequences also encode this same CDR3. J is TRBJ1-6 and V is TRBV27; TRBD1 aligns across 9 bases. The V gene end was trimmed by 4 bases and the J gene end by 7 bases; junction bases not matched to a gene: 5. CDR3 length equals 15 residues. Germline loops: CDR1 MNHEY, CDR2 SMNVEV (reference sequence). The CDR3 reads CASSSPTGGNSPLHF. In nucleotides, the CDR3 is TGTGCCAGCAGTTCCCCGACAGGGGGAAATTCACCCCTCCACTTT.